This T cell receptor (beta chain) was obtained from a study of beta chain features in type 1 diabetes. Study-level background: The study found patients and healthy donors alike in age, gender and cell yields.

There are a few counts of this clone. Its antigen is unknown. Germline assignment: CDR1 GTSNPN and CDR2 SVGIG (reference sequence). V was shortened by 5 bases and J by 4 bases, with 13 bases between the two germline ends. This CDR3 is built from 13 residues. TCRB transcripts that were expressed got sequenced, as all of the isolated RNA had been reverse transcribed. This table comes from immunoSEQ multiplex PCR, and its TCRdb copy is limited to in-frame clones, with some not included. The sample has just under 150,000 clones, approximately 13% seen once. Overall study findings and caveats: Any role of HLA type in TCRB rearrangement remained unresolved here. TCRB CDR3 length was moderately but significantly reduced in all four CD4+ subsets of Type 1 diabetes patients.

The clonotype comes from a man in his late teens or twenties with type 1 diabetes. The chain has TRBV30 and TRBJ2-3; D is unresolved. Material for sequencing was central memory CD4+ T cells from blood. In DNA form, the CDR3 reads TGTGCCTGGGGCGGATTAGCATCAGATACGCAGTATTTT. Protein sequence: CAWGGLASDTQYF.